A single sample is the source of the 7 T cell receptor beta chains below, sequenced in a study of blood T cell repertoires in COVID-19. Clones were read by immunoSEQ multiplex PCR, and TCRdb kept only the in-frame ones, dropping some. The repertoire holds about 320,000 clones, with about 88% as singletons. Specimen: PBMCs or T cells enriched from blood (not recorded which). The receptors here all came from a man aged 55 to 69 who had recovered from COVID-19.

The chain links TRBV5-1 to TRBJ2-1; TRBD2 agrees at 9 bases. The V gene's germline CDR1 is SGHRS and CDR2 YFSETQ. The CDR3 has 15 amino acids. The V segment lost 3 bases and the J segment 1 base; nucleotides outside the gene matches: 2. The CDR3 protein is CASSSSGTSYNEQFF. CDR3 nucleotide sequence: TGCGCCAGCAGCTCTAGCGGGACGTCCTACAATGAGCAGTTCTTC.

This clone has a single count. The chain uses TRBV19 and TRBJ1-3, with a weak D call TRBD1 (5 bases). Germline V gene lookup returns CDR1 LNHDA and CDR2 SQIVND (reference sequence). The CDR3 loop spans 17 amino acids. V was trimmed by 3 bases and J by 0 bases, leaving 15 bases between them. The DNA for the CDR3 is TGTGCCAGTAGTATCTCCCAGGGTATTACCTCTGGAAACACCATATATTTT. Translating it yields CASSISQGITSGNTIYF. Together with reference TRBV19 and TRBJ1-3, the CDR3 gives the full variable domain: DGGITQSPKYLFRKEGQNVTLSCEQNLNHDAMYWYRQDPGQGLRLIYYSQIVNDFQKGDIAEGYSVSREKKESFPLTVTSAQKNPTAFYLCASSISQGITSGNTIYFGEGSWLTVV.

The sample holds one count of this clone. This chain uses TRBV19 with TRBJ2-2; the match to TRBD1 covers 7 bases. Germline V gene sequence: CDR1 LNHDA, CDR2 SQIVND (reference sequence). The CDR3 sequence is 14 residues long. V gave up 6 bases and J gave up 4 bases; unmatched junction bases: 5. The CDR3 here is CASRGTAPTGELFF. CDR3 DNA sequence: TGTGCCAGTAGGGGGACAGCACCCACCGGGGAGCTGTTTTTT.

The rearrangement links TRBV5-6 to TRBJ1-3; D is unclear. The CDR3 totals 14 residues. V lost 1 base and J 11 bases, leaving 16 bases between the germline ends. CDR1 and CDR2 from the germline V gene are SGHDT and YYEEEE. CDR3 amino acids: CASSLFRSLAPIYF. CDR3 sequence (DNA): TGTGCCAGCAGCTTGTTCAGGAGCCTAGCGCCCATATATTTT.

This clone has just one count. The CDR3 DNA reads TGTGCCAGCAGTTTACCTCTCGGGGAGCTGTTTTTT. Translation gives CASSLPLGELFF. The chain recombines TRBV27 with TRBJ2-2; D not resolved. In germline, CDR1 is MNHEY, CDR2 SMNVEV (reference sequence). The CDR3 covers 12 residues. Between the trimmed V and J ends, which lost 2 bases and 7 bases, there was a span of 5 bases.

This clone was seen only once. The chain uses TRBV2 and TRBJ1-1; D possibly corresponds to TRBD1 (5 bases). The germline CDR1 and CDR2 sequences are SNHLY and FYNNEI. This CDR3 is built from 13 residues. Trimming left V 5 bases short and J 1 base short, with 8 bases between. CDR3 DNA: TGTGCCAGCAGTTTACAGGCGAACACTGAAGCTTTCTTT. It translates to CASSLQANTEAFF.

The V call is TRBV18, the J call TRBJ2-1, with TRBD2 matching 10 bases. After removal of 3 bases from V and 5 bases from J, the junction contained 7 bases not matched to a gene. Germline loops: CDR1 KGHSH, CDR2 LQKENI. The CDR3 runs to 16 residues. The CDR3 region has the DNA TGTGCCAGCTCACCCACGGCTAGCGGGAGAAACAATGAGCAGTTCTTC. This encodes CASSPTASGRNNEQFF.